These T cell receptor beta chains were read from a single sample in a study of T cell responses to AZD1222 COVID-19 vaccine. Sequencing was performed with immunoSEQ multiplex PCR; in TCRdb, only in-frame clones are kept and a portion is missing. Of about 140,000 clones listed, just over 90% are singletons. This specimen consisted of peripheral blood, obtained on day 0 of MenACWY control vaccination. These receptors came from an adult in good health. Both conserved end residues are part of each CDR3. D genes are given only for firm matches. Part of the rows lack a size; the others show once, few, many or a class for expanded clones.

d_gene: .
j_gene: TRBJ1-5
len: 13
v_gene: TRBV4-2
abundance: .
CDR3aa: CASSQGGNQPQHF
CDR3nt: TGTGCCAGCAGCCAAGGGGGCAATCAGCCCCAGCATTTT

d_gene: .
j_gene: TRBJ1-2
len: 12
v_gene: TRBV30
abundance: .
CDR3aa: CAWTNIWDGYTF
CDR3nt: TGTGCCTGGACAAATATTTGGGATGGCTACACCTTC

d_gene: .
j_gene: TRBJ1-6
len: 15
v_gene: TRBV6-1
abundance: .
CDR3aa: CASSDGRFYNSPLHF
CDR3nt: TGTGCCAGCAGTGACGGACGGTTTTATAATTCACCCCTCCACTTT

d_gene: TRBD1
j_gene: TRBJ2-7
len: 14
v_gene: TRBV5-5
abundance: .
CDR3aa: CASSFGQGINEQYF
CDR3nt: TGTGCCAGCAGCTTCGGACAGGGTATTAACGAGCAGTACTTC

d_gene: .
j_gene: TRBJ1-4
len: 13
v_gene: TRBV7-9
abundance: .
CDR3aa: CASSLNSNEKLFF
CDR3nt: TGTGCCAGCAGCTTAAACAGCAATGAAAAACTGTTTTTT

d_gene: .
j_gene: TRBJ1-2
len: 12
v_gene: TRBV21-1
abundance: .
CDR3aa: CASKGTERGYTF
CDR3nt: TGTGCCAGCAAAGGGACCGAGAGAGGCTACACCTTC

d_gene: TRBD2
j_gene: TRBJ2-7
len: 15
v_gene: TRBV2
abundance: .
CDR3aa: CASTLTGTSGSEQYF
CDR3nt: TGTGCCAGCACCTTAACCGGGACTAGCGGGAGTGAGCAGTACTTC

d_gene: .
j_gene: TRBJ1-4
len: 15
v_gene: TRBV6-5
abundance: .
CDR3aa: CASSFPGLGIEKLFF
CDR3nt: TGTGCCAGCAGTTTTCCCGGACTCGGAATTGAAAAACTGTTTTTT

d_gene: .
j_gene: TRBJ2-3
len: 14
v_gene: TRBV27
abundance: .
CDR3aa: CASSLFGSTDTQYF
CDR3nt: TGTGCCAGCAGTTTATTCGGCAGCACAGATACGCAGTATTTT

d_gene: TRBD1
j_gene: TRBJ2-2
len: 15
v_gene: TRBV9
abundance: .
CDR3aa: CASSVTGGPPGELFF
CDR3nt: TGTGCCAGCAGCGTGACAGGGGGCCCCCCCGGGGAGCTGTTTTTT

d_gene: .
j_gene: TRBJ1-5
len: 16
v_gene: TRBV2
abundance: .
CDR3aa: CASSESVGASNQPQHF
CDR3nt: TGTGCCAGCAGTGAATCGGTAGGGGCCAGCAATCAGCCCCAGCATTTT

d_gene: .
j_gene: TRBJ2-3
len: 13
v_gene: TRBV7-9
abundance: .
CDR3aa: CASSLASTDTQYF
CDR3nt: TGTGCCAGCAGCTTAGCTAGCACAGATACGCAGTATTTT

d_gene: TRBD2
j_gene: TRBJ2-3
len: 16
v_gene: TRBV5-1
abundance: few
CDR3aa: CASSPIAGVGTDTQYF
CDR3nt: TGCGCCAGCAGCCCCATAGCGGGAGTGGGCACAGATACGCAGTATTTT

d_gene: .
j_gene: TRBJ2-3
len: 18
v_gene: TRBV21-1
abundance: .
CDR3aa: CASSKKNGTPDRSDTQYF
CDR3nt: TGTGCCAGCAGCAAAAAAAACGGGACCCCCGATCGTTCAGATACGCAGTATTTT

d_gene: .
j_gene: TRBJ1-5
len: 15
v_gene: TRBV5-5
abundance: .
CDR3aa: CASSLLADFNQPQHF
CDR3nt: TGTGCCAGCAGCTTGCTGGCAGATTTCAATCAGCCCCAGCATTTT

d_gene: .
j_gene: TRBJ2-7
len: 15
v_gene: TRBV10-3
abundance: few
CDR3aa: CAISDPGRASYEQYF
CDR3nt: TGTGCCATCAGTGACCCCGGCAGGGCTTCCTACGAGCAGTACTTC

d_gene: .
j_gene: TRBJ1-5
len: 14
v_gene: TRBV30
abundance: .
CDR3aa: CAWRPSYSNQPQHF
CDR3nt: TGTGCCTGGAGGCCTTCATATAGCAATCAGCCCCAGCATTTT

d_gene: .
j_gene: TRBJ1-6
len: 19
v_gene: TRBV28
abundance: .
CDR3aa: CASSLIGGGVGGDNSPLHF
CDR3nt: TGTGCCAGCAGCCTAATTGGAGGAGGGGTCGGGGGGGATAATTCACCCCTCCACTTT

d_gene: .
j_gene: TRBJ2-2
len: 14
v_gene: TRBV7-7
abundance: .
CDR3aa: CASSLVSGTGELFF
CDR3nt: TGTGCCAGCAGCTTAGTCTCTGGTACCGGGGAGCTGTTTTTT

d_gene: .
j_gene: TRBJ2-5
len: 10
v_gene: TRBV2
abundance: few
CDR3aa: CASGGGTQYF
CDR3nt: TGTGCCAGCGGAGGGGGGACCCAGTACTTC

d_gene: .
j_gene: TRBJ1-1
len: 15
v_gene: TRBV5-8
abundance: .
CDR3aa: CASSLFPGMGTEAFF
CDR3nt: TGTGCCAGCAGCTTGTTTCCGGGAATGGGCACTGAAGCTTTCTTT

d_gene: .
j_gene: TRBJ1-2
len: 14
v_gene: TRBV29-1
abundance: .
CDR3aa: CSVGVPTTNYGYTF
CDR3nt: TGCAGCGTTGGGGTACCAACAACAAACTATGGCTACACCTTC

d_gene: .
j_gene: TRBJ1-1
len: 16
v_gene: TRBV18
abundance: .
CDR3aa: CASSPQGQVINTEAFF
CDR3nt: TGTGCCAGCTCACCACAGGGCCAGGTAATAAACACTGAAGCTTTCTTT

d_gene: TRBD1
j_gene: TRBJ1-5
len: 15
v_gene: TRBV19
abundance: .
CDR3aa: CASSLYGTVNQPQHF
CDR3nt: TGTGCCAGTAGTTTGTATGGGACAGTTAATCAGCCCCAGCATTTT

d_gene: .
j_gene: TRBJ1-5
len: 16
v_gene: TRBV24-1
abundance: .
CDR3aa: CATSEAGTDSNQPQHF
CDR3nt: TGTGCCACCAGTGAGGCCGGGACGGATAGCAATCAGCCCCAGCATTTT

d_gene: TRBD1
j_gene: TRBJ1-5
len: 15
v_gene: TRBV5-1
abundance: .
CDR3aa: CASSLAGGAHQPQHF
CDR3nt: TGCGCCAGCAGCTTGGCAGGGGGAGCGCATCAGCCCCAGCATTTT

d_gene: .
j_gene: TRBJ1-4
len: 15
v_gene: TRBV19
abundance: few
CDR3aa: CASSIGGRYNEKLFF
CDR3nt: TGTGCCAGTAGTATCGGGGGACGGTATAATGAAAAACTGTTTTTT

d_gene: .
j_gene: TRBJ2-7
len: 11
v_gene: TRBV5-1
abundance: .
CDR3aa: CASSRDGEQYF
CDR3nt: TGCGCCAGCAGCAGGGACGGAGAGCAGTACTTC

d_gene: .
j_gene: TRBJ2-5
len: 14
v_gene: TRBV6-5
abundance: .
CDR3aa: CASSYLGWQETQYF
CDR3nt: TGTGCCAGCAGTTACTTAGGCTGGCAAGAGACCCAGTACTTC

d_gene: TRBD1
j_gene: TRBJ2-2
len: 17
v_gene: TRBV5-1
abundance: .
CDR3aa: CASSQRDRGANTGELFF
CDR3nt: TGCGCCAGCAGCCAAAGGGACAGGGGGGCGAACACCGGGGAGCTGTTTTTT

d_gene: .
j_gene: TRBJ2-2
len: 16
v_gene: TRBV3-1/TRBV3-2
abundance: .
CDR3aa: CASSQIITVNTGELFF
CDR3nt: TGTGCCAGCAGCCAAATTATTACGGTGAACACCGGGGAGCTGTTTTTT

d_gene: .
j_gene: TRBJ1-4
len: 15
v_gene: TRBV6-5
abundance: .
CDR3aa: CASRGGGEDKEKLFF
CDR3nt: TGTGCCAGCAGGGGCGGGGGGGAGGATAAGGAAAAACTGTTTTTT

d_gene: .
j_gene: TRBJ2-1
len: 16
v_gene: TRBV10-3
abundance: .
CDR3aa: CAISESAGERYNEQFF
CDR3nt: TGTGCCATCAGTGAGTCGGCCGGGGAAAGGTACAATGAGCAGTTCTTC

d_gene: TRBD2
j_gene: TRBJ2-3
len: 15
v_gene: TRBV4-1
abundance: once
CDR3aa: CASSHLAGGTDTQYF
CDR3nt: TGCGCCAGCAGCCATCTAGCGGGGGGCACAGATACGCAGTATTTT

d_gene: .
j_gene: TRBJ2-5
len: 11
v_gene: TRBV20-1
abundance: .
CDR3aa: CSASREETQYF
CDR3nt: TGCAGTGCATCTAGAGAAGAGACCCAGTACTTC

d_gene: TRBD1
j_gene: TRBJ1-6
len: 14
v_gene: TRBV9
abundance: .
CDR3aa: CASSVGDRDSPLHF
CDR3nt: TGTGCCAGCAGCGTAGGGGACAGGGATTCACCCCTCCACTTT

d_gene: .
j_gene: TRBJ1-4
len: 15
v_gene: TRBV15
abundance: .
CDR3aa: CATSRDEGWREKLFF
CDR3nt: TGTGCCACCAGCAGAGATGAAGGCTGGAGAGAAAAACTGTTTTTT

d_gene: .
j_gene: TRBJ1-3
len: 17
v_gene: TRBV7-9
abundance: .
CDR3aa: CASSLATPRAGGNTIYF
CDR3nt: TGTGCCAGCAGCTTAGCGACCCCCCGAGCGGGAGGAAACACCATATATTTT

d_gene: .
j_gene: TRBJ1-1
len: 14
v_gene: TRBV5-6
abundance: .
CDR3aa: CASSTFSPNTEAFF
CDR3nt: TGTGCCAGCAGCACCTTTTCACCGAACACTGAAGCTTTCTTT

d_gene: TRBD1
j_gene: TRBJ1-2
len: 13
v_gene: TRBV7-2
abundance: .
CDR3aa: CASSGGTGHGYTF
CDR3nt: TGTGCCAGCAGCGGCGGGACAGGGCATGGCTACACCTTC

d_gene: .
j_gene: TRBJ1-4
len: 15
v_gene: TRBV7-2
abundance: once
CDR3aa: CASSLVRGSNEKLFF
CDR3nt: TGTGCCAGCAGCTTAGTGCGGGGAAGTAATGAAAAACTGTTTTTT

d_gene: TRBD2
j_gene: TRBJ2-5
len: 15
v_gene: TRBV5-1
abundance: .
CDR3aa: CASSKVGLAFETQYF
CDR3nt: TGCGCCAGCAGCAAAGTGGGACTAGCTTTTGAGACCCAGTACTTC

d_gene: TRBD2
j_gene: TRBJ2-5
len: 16
v_gene: TRBV9
abundance: .
CDR3aa: CASSVGLAGTQETQYF
CDR3nt: TGTGCCAGCAGCGTAGGTTTAGCGGGGACTCAAGAGACCCAGTACTTC

d_gene: TRBD2
j_gene: TRBJ2-7
len: 15
v_gene: TRBV19
abundance: .
CDR3aa: CASSTLAGGLHEQYF
CDR3nt: TGTGCCAGTAGTACCTTAGCGGGGGGGCTGCACGAGCAGTACTTC

d_gene: .
j_gene: TRBJ1-2
len: 13
v_gene: TRBV7-2
abundance: once
CDR3aa: CASSLIQGLGYTF
CDR3nt: TGTGCCAGCAGCTTAATCCAGGGGCTTGGCTACACCTTC

d_gene: .
j_gene: TRBJ2-7
len: 14
v_gene: TRBV7-9
abundance: .
CDR3aa: CASSLALEGREQYF
CDR3nt: TGTGCCAGCAGCTTAGCGCTGGAGGGGAGGGAGCAGTACTTC

d_gene: .
j_gene: TRBJ1-3
len: 14
v_gene: TRBV6-5
abundance: once
CDR3aa: CASRASGTGNTIYF
CDR3nt: TGTGCCAGCAGAGCCTCGGGGACTGGAAACACCATATATTTT

d_gene: TRBD1
j_gene: TRBJ2-7
len: 14
v_gene: TRBV19
abundance: .
CDR3aa: CAIKRQGNPYEQYF
CDR3nt: TGTGCCATCAAAAGACAGGGTAACCCCTACGAGCAGTACTTC

d_gene: .
j_gene: TRBJ1-6
len: 16
v_gene: TRBV14
abundance: .
CDR3aa: CASSQYEGTYNSPLHF
CDR3nt: TGTGCCAGCAGCCAGTATGAAGGGACATATAATTCACCCCTCCACTTT

d_gene: .
j_gene: TRBJ1-4
len: 15
v_gene: TRBV6-1
abundance: .
CDR3aa: CASSEVGGTNEKLFF
CDR3nt: TGTGCCAGCAGTGAAGTGGGGGGCACTAATGAAAAACTGTTTTTT

d_gene: .
j_gene: TRBJ1-1
len: 14
v_gene: TRBV18
abundance: .
CDR3aa: CASSPGRMNTEAFF
CDR3nt: TGTGCCAGCTCCCCGGGACGAATGAACACTGAAGCTTTCTTT

d_gene: .
j_gene: TRBJ1-4
len: 13
v_gene: TRBV7-7
abundance: .
CDR3aa: CASSQGLNEKLFF
CDR3nt: TGTGCCAGCAGCCAGGGGCTCAATGAAAAACTGTTTTTT

d_gene: .
j_gene: TRBJ2-7
len: 10
v_gene: TRBV10-2
abundance: .
CDR3aa: CASSDYEQYF
CDR3nt: TGCGCCAGCAGTGATTACGAGCAGTACTTC

d_gene: .
j_gene: TRBJ2-5
len: 13
v_gene: TRBV5-1
abundance: .
CDR3aa: CASSLMGEETQYF
CDR3nt: TGCGCCAGCAGCTTGATGGGGGAAGAGACCCAGTACTTC

d_gene: .
j_gene: TRBJ1-2
len: 13
v_gene: TRBV28
abundance: .
CDR3aa: CASSFLGMGGYTF
CDR3nt: TGTGCCAGCAGTTTCTTAGGGATGGGGGGCTACACCTTC

d_gene: .
j_gene: TRBJ2-7
len: 15
v_gene: TRBV2
abundance: .
CDR3aa: CASRLDAGFNYEQYF
CDR3nt: TGTGCCAGCAGACTAGATGCGGGATTTAACTACGAGCAGTACTTC

d_gene: .
j_gene: TRBJ2-2
len: 17
v_gene: TRBV18
abundance: .
CDR3aa: CASSFSGASAAAGELFF
CDR3nt: TGTGCCAGCTCCTTTAGTGGGGCCAGCGCGGCCGCCGGGGAGCTGTTTTTT